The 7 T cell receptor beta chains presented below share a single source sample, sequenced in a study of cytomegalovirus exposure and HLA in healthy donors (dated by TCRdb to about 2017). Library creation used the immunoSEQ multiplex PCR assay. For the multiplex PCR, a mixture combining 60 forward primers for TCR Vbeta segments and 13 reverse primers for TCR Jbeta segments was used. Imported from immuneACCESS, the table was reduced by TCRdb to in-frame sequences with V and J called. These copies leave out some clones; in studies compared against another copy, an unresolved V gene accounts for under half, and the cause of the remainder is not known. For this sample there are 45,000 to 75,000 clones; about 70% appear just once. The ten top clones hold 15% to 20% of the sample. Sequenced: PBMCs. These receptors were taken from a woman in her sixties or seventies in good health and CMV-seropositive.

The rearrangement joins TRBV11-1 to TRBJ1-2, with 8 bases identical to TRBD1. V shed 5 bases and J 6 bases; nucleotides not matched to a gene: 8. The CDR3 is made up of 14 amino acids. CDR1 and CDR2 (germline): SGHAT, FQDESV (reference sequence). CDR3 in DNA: TGTGCCAGCAGCGCCAGGGGGCCGGTAAATGGCTACACCTTC. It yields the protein CASSARGPVNGYTF.

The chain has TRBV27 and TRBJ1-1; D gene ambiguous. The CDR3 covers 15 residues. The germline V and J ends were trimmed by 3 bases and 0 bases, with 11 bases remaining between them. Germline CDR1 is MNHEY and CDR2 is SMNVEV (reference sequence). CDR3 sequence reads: CASSFGRQMNTEAFF. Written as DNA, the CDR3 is TGTGCCAGCAGTTTCGGGAGACAAATGAACACTGAAGCTTTCTTT.

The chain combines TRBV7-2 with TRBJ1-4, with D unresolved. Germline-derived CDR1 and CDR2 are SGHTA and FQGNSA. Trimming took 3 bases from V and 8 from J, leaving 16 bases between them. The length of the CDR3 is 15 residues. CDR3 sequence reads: CASSFIYTPREKLFF. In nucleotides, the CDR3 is TGTGCCAGCAGCTTTATCTACACTCCGCGGGAAAAACTGTTTTTT.

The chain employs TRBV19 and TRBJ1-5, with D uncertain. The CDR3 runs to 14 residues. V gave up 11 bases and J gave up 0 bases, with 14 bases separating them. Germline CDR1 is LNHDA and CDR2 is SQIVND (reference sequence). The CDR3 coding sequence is TGTGCCGCCTCAGGCCTGATTAGCAATCAGCCCCAGCATTTT. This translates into CAASGLISNQPQHF.

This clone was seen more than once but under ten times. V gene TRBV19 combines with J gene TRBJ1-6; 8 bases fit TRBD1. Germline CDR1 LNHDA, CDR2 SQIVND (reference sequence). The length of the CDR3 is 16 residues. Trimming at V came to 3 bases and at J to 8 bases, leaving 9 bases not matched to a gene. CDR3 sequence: CASSIGDRGRDSPLHF. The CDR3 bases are TGTGCCAGTAGTATCGGAGACAGGGGTAGGGATTCACCCCTCCACTTT.

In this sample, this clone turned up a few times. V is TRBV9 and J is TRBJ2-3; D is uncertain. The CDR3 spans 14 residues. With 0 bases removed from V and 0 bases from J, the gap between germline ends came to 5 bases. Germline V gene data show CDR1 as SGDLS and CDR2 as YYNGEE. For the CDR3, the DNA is TGTGCCAGCAGCGTAGACGGGAGCACAGATACGCAGTATTTT. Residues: CASSVDGSTDTQYF.

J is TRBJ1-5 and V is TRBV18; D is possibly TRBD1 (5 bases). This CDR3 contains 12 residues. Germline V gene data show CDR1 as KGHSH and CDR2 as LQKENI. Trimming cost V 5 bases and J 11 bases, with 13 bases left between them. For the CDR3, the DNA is TGTGCCAGCTCATCGGGGGACGGGGCCCAGCATTTT. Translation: CASSSGDGAQHF.